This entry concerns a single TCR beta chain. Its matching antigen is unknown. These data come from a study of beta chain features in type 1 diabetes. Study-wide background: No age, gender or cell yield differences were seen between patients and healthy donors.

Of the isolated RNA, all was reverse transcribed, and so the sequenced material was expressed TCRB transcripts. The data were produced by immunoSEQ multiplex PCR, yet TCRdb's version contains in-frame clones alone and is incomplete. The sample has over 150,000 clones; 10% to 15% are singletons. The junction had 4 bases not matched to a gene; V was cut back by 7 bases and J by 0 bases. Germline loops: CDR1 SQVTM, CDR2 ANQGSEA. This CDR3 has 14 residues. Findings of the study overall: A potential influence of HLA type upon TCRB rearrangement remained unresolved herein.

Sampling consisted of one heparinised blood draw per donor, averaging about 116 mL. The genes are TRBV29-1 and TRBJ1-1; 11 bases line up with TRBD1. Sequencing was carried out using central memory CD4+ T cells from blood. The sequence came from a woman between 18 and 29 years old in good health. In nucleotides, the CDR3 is TGCAGCGCGGACAGGGGGCAGATGAACACTGAAGCTTTCTTT. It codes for CSADRGQMNTEAFF.